Here is one TCR beta chain with its context. This record comes from a study of blood T cell repertoires in COVID-19. The overall study: Sample material is recorded as cDNA or gDNA derived from T cells, B-cell-depleted T cells, or PBMCs.

The method was immunoSEQ multiplex PCR; TCRdb's version includes in-frame clones alone and lacks a portion of them. Of approximately 160,000 clones listed, around 80% were seen once; the top ten hold 8% to 9.5%. This CDR3 spans 13 amino acids. Trimming took off 7 bases at V and 4 bases at J, with 13 bases between the two ends. CDR1 MNHEY and CDR2 SVGAGI come from the germline V gene. The receptor was derived from an elderly woman with active or convalescent COVID-19. The rearrangement links TRBV6-5 to TRBJ1-1; the D is unclear. The sample consisted of peripheral blood. This chain's CDR3 is CASTRRRGTEAFF. The CDR3 nucleotides read TGTGCCAGCACAAGACGTCGAGGCACTGAAGCTTTCTTT.